The clone carrying this T cell receptor (beta chain) was seen at least ten times. As yet, its antigen is unknown. Trimming took 4 bases from V and 6 from J; bases not matched to a gene: 5. The CDR3 contains 13 residues. The sample belongs to a study of response to subunit inactivated influenza vaccine. Whole-study results and caveats: Authors suggested few new T cells are recruited by each seasonal influenza vaccination.

TCRdb ran MiXCR on the RT-PCR reads and lists one entry per CDR3 protein. The sample gives hundreds of thousands of distinct CDR3 sequences, 20% to 25% of which show up once; about 9.4% is in the top ten. This receptor was obtained from a man aged 50 to 69 who received an inactivated influenza vaccine. Specimen: PBMCs from blood, collected 21 months after vaccination. The chain is built from TRBV12-3 or TRBV12-4 and TRBJ1-2; TRBD1 aligns across 7 bases. The DNA for the CDR3 is TGTGCCAGCAGTTCCGGGACAGTTAATGGCTACACCTTC. It encodes CASSSGTVNGYTF.